This TCR beta chain was captured in a study of shared clonotypes between healthy human individuals. On the study more broadly: In total, the donors were two women and a few men aged 18 to 49. Study outcomes and limitations: Sampling used blood alone; tissue repertoires probably differ.

Remarks on this clone: What it binds is unknown.

Produced via immunoSEQ multiplex PCR; TCRdb's table is partial and in-frame only. This table has 2.3 million or so clones, just over 90% appearing once. The CDR3 covers 13 residues. The germline V gene encodes CDR1 LNHNV and CDR2 YYDKDF (reference sequence). The V end was cut by 0 bases, the J end by 11 bases, with 12 bases between. The chain links TRBV15 to TRBJ2-3, with D perhaps TRBD1 or TRBD2 (5 bases each). The origin of this receptor is a man aged 18-30 years in good health. Some clones in this sample may be carry-over from other donors' samples. Sequencing was done on a sample of naive CD4+ T cells from PBMCs. The subset is: CD45RA+ positively selected. In DNA form, the CDR3 reads TGTGCCACCAGCAGAGAAATCCTGGGGGAGCAGTATTTT. Amino acid sequence: CATSREILGEQYF.